A single sample gave rise to the 15 T cell receptor beta chains below, sequenced in a study of regulatory T cells in long-lasting Graves disease. Stated time point: newly diagnosed GD, antithyroid drugs for less than 3 months. The authors made the TCR library using RNA they extracted from PBMCs. Assembly of TCR beta libraries relied on iRepertoire HTBI primers together with Arm-PCR of CDR3 regions. One entry per CDR3 protein, called by TCRdb with MiXCR from the multiplex PCR reads. Of around 460,000 distinct CDR3 sequences in the sample, 14% were seen once. The same sample was also used in a study of T cells in Graves' hyperthyroidism and ophthalmopathy.

The material was peripheral blood mononuclear cells (PBMCs), obtained at new diagnosis, from a patient treated with antithyroid drugs. Source of these receptors: a woman aged 50 to 60 with Graves disease.

This clonotype was observed many times. The rearrangement uses TRBV6-9 and TRBJ2-7, with D possibly TRBD1 on 6 matching bases. The CDR3 consists of 19 residues. V dropped 3 bases and J dropped 2 bases, with 26 bases sitting between them. The germline V gene encodes CDR1 MNHGY and CDR2 SVAAGI. The CDR3 region is CASSYSALLQGRIAYEQYF. The CDR3 DNA reads as TGTGCCAGCAGTTACTCTGCCCTCCTACAGGGTAGAATCGCCTACGAGCAGTACTTC.

This clonotype was recorded many times. DNA for the CDR3: TGTGCCAGCAGCCGCCCGGCCGCATGGGGGGGAGATACGCAGTATTTT. Protein: CASSRPAAWGGDTQYF. The gene calls are TRBV3-1 and TRBJ2-3, with 7 bases that match TRBD2. The V gene's germline CDR1 is LGHDT and CDR2 YNNKEL (reference sequence). V shed 4 bases, J shed 5 bases, and the junction held 12 bases outside the gene matches. This CDR3 has 16 amino acids.

The table lists this clonotype with many counts. The chain links TRBV29-1 to TRBJ2-7, with D perhaps matching TRBD2 (6 bases). Germline V gene lookup returns CDR1 SQVTM and CDR2 ANQGSEA. This CDR3 is built from 14 residues. The V gene lost 3 bases and the J gene lost 7 bases, with 19 bases spanning the gap. The CDR3 DNA reads TGCAGCGTTGATGAGGCGGGGACCTCTCGTGAGCAGTACTTC. It translates to CSVDEAGTSREQYF.

The J gene is TRBJ2-3, the V gene TRBV6-1, with D possibly being TRBD2 (7 bases). This CDR3 has 15 amino acids. Germline CDR1 and CDR2: MNHNS and SASEGT. The germline V and J ends were trimmed by 4 bases and 4 bases, with 15 bases remaining between them. CDR3 bases: TGTGCCAGCAGTGCATATCTAGGGGGGGCAGATACGCAGTATTTT. This codes for CASSAYLGGADTQYF.

This sequence joins TRBV7-8 and TRBJ1-1, with D unclear. This CDR3 spans 15 amino acids. Trimming took off 1 base at V and 0 bases at J, with 9 bases between the two ends. Per the germline V gene, CDR1 is SGHVS and CDR2 is FQNEAQ. The CDR3 is CASSLVGEMNTEAFF. The CDR3 DNA is TGTGCCAGCAGCTTAGTTGGGGAAATGAACACTGAAGCTTTCTTT.

This clonotype was seen a handful of times. The chain joins TRBV30 to TRBJ2-7; D uncertain. The CDR3 consists of 15 residues. Germline CDR1 and CDR2: GTSNPN and SVGIG (reference sequence). V dropped 4 bases and J dropped 1 base, with 17 bases sitting between them. CDR3 sequence (DNA): TGTGCCTGGACCTCTTGGGCAGCCGGTTCCTACGAGCAGTACTTC. Its protein is CAWTSWAAGSYEQYF.

In the case of this clonotype: A much larger clonotype is one base distant, so this may be a read error. The J gene is TRBJ1-4, the V gene TRBV25-1, with 8 bases matching TRBD1. Germline-derived CDR1 and CDR2 are MGHDK and SYGVNS. CDR3 length: 14 residues. Losses at the gene ends were 4 bases for V and 7 bases for J; bases not matched to a gene: 5. CDR3 in amino acids: CASSASGGFEKLFF. CDR3 sequence (DNA): TGTGCCAGCAGTGCATCAGGGGGCTTTGAAAAACTGTTTTTT.

The chain joins TRBV5-6 to TRBJ1-1; 8 positions match TRBD1. The CDR3 length is 15 residues. The V segment lost 4 bases and the J segment 0 bases; nucleotides outside the gene matches: 5. Germline assignment: CDR1 SGHDT and CDR2 YYEEEE. For the CDR3, the DNA is TGTGCCAGCAGCCTAACACAGGGGGTGAACACTGAAGCTTTCTTT. This codes for CASSLTQGVNTEAFF.

The chain uses TRBV9 and TRBJ2-2, with no clear D. V shed 0 bases and J shed 4 bases, with 10 bases lying between them. The CDR3 length is 15 residues. Germline CDR1 SGDLS, CDR2 YYNGEE. The CDR3, as DNA: TGTGCCAGCAGCGTAGGGGGTGCGCTCACCGGGGAGCTGTTTTTT. This encodes CASSVGGALTGELFF.

This chain joins TRBV7-9 and TRBJ2-3, with D unresolved. This CDR3 has 14 residues. Trimming pared 5 bases from V and 2 bases from J, leaving 11 bases between. Germline values: CDR1 SEHNR, CDR2 FQNEAQ (reference sequence). CDR3 loop: CASSDQVSTDTQYF. CDR3 sequence (DNA): TGTGCCAGCAGCGACCAGGTTTCCACAGATACGCAGTATTTT. The complete variable domain, with remaining parts taken from reference TRBV7-9 and TRBJ2-3, reads DTGVSQNPRHKITKRGQNVTFRCDPISEHNRLYWYRQTLGQGPEFLTYFQNEAQLEKSRLLSDRFSAERPKGSFSTLEIQRTEQGDSAMYLCASSDQVSTDTQYFGPGTRLTVL.

This clonotype was seen at least ten times. The genes are TRBV28 and TRBJ2-7; D is possibly TRBD1 (6 bases). Germline CDR1 MDHEN, CDR2 SYDVKM. V was trimmed by 2 bases and J by 6 bases, leaving 23 bases between them. The CDR3 covers 17 residues. CDR3 amino acids: CASSLGGFGAGVFEQYF. DNA for the CDR3: TGTGCCAGCAGTTTAGGAGGTTTCGGGGCAGGGGTGTTCGAGCAGTACTTC.

Many counts were recorded for this clonotype. V gene TRBV28 combines with J gene TRBJ1-2; no reliable D call. The germline CDR1 and CDR2 sequences are MDHEN and SYDVKM. This CDR3 is 14 amino acids long. The V gene lost 3 bases and the J gene lost 4 bases, with 12 bases spanning the gap. CDR3 nucleotides: TGTGCCAGCAGTTTCGGCGGCGCCCCCTATGGCTACACCTTC. Its protein product is CASSFGGAPYGYTF.

This clonotype was counted ten times or more. The rearrangement uses TRBV11-3 and TRBJ2-1; no definite D call. The CDR3 has 14 residues. The V gene lost 6 bases and the J gene lost 2 bases, with 11 bases spanning the gap. The germline CDR1 and CDR2 sequences are SGHNT and YENEEA. Here the CDR3 reads CASSGLAPYNEQFF. The DNA of the CDR3 is TGTGCCAGCAGTGGGTTAGCACCCTACAATGAGCAGTTCTTC.

This clonotype has ten or more counts. CDR3 in amino acids: CASSMKDRGYNEQFF. CDR3 sequence (DNA): TGTGCCAGCAGCATGAAAGACAGGGGTTACAATGAGCAGTTCTTC. The chain employs TRBV6-1 and TRBJ2-1; 8 nucleotides match TRBD1. The CDR3 extends over 15 amino acids. V lost 6 bases and J lost 4; bases outside the gene matches: 8. The germline V gene encodes CDR1 MNHNS and CDR2 SASEGT.

With respect to this clonotype: A much more abundant neighbour one base away suggests this may be a read error. The rearrangement joins TRBV2 to TRBJ2-1; D is possibly TRBD1 (5 bases). Germline V gene lookup returns CDR1 SNHLY and CDR2 FYNNEI. CDR3 length: 15 residues. Trimming took 6 bases from V and 3 from J, leaving 15 bases between them. CDR3 coding DNA: TGTGCCAGCAGAGGACATGGGGCTGTCTACAATGAGCAGTTCTTC. This codes for CASRGHGAVYNEQFF.